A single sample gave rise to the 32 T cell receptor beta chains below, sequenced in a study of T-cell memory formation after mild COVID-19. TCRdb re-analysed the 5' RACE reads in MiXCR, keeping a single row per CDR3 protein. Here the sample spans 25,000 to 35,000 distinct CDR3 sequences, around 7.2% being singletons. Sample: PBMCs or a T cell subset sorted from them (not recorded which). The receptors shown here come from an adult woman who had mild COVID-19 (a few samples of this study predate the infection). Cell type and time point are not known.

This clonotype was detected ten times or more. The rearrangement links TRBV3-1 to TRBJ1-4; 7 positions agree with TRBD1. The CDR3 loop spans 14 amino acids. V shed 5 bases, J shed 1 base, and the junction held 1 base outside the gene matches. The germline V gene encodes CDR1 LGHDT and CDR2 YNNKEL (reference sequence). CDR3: CASSDRVTNEKLFF. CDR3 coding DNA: TGTGCCAGCAGCGACAGGGTAACTAATGAAAAACTGTTTTTT.

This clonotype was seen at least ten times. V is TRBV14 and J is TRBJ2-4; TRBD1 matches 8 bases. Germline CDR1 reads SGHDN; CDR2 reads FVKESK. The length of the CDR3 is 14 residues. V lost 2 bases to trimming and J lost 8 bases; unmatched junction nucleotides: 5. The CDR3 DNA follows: TGTGCCAGCAGCCAAACAGGGGGAATGGACATTCAGTACTTC. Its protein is CASSQTGGMDIQYF.

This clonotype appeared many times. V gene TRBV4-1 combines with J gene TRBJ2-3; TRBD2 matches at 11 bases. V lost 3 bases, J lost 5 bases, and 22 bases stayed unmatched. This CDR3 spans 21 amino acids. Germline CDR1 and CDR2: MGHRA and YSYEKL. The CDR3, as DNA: TGCGCCAGCAGCCAGCCGGGACTAGCGGTCCCCACCCCCAGAGATCGAGATACGCAGTATTTT. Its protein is CASSQPGLAVPTPRDRDTQYF.

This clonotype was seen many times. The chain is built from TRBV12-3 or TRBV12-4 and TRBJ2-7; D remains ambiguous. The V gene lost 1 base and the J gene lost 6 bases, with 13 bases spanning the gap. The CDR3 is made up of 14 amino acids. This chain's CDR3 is CASSLGQHRSEQYF. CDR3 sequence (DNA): TGTGCCAGCAGTTTAGGTCAGCACCGGTCCGAGCAGTACTTC.

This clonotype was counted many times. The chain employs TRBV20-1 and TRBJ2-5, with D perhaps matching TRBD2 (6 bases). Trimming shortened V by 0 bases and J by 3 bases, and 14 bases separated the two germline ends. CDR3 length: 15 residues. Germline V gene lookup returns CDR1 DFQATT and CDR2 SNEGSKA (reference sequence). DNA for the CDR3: TGCAGTGCTAGAGATATGCGAGGACTAAAAGAGACCCAGTACTTC. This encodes CSARDMRGLKETQYF.

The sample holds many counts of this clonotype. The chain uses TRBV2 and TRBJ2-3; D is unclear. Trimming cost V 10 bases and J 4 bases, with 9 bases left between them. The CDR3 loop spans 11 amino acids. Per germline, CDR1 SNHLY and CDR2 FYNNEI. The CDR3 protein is CAINEADTQYF. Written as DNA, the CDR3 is TGTGCCATCAATGAAGCAGATACGCAGTATTTT.

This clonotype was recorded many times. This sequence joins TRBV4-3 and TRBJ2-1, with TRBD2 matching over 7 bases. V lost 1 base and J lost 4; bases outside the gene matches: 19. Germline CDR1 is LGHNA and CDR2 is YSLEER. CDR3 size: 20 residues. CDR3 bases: TGCGCCAGCAGCCAAGGGATGGGTGAACTAGCGACCGTATGGTACAATGAGCAGTTCTTC. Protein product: CASSQGMGELATVWYNEQFF.

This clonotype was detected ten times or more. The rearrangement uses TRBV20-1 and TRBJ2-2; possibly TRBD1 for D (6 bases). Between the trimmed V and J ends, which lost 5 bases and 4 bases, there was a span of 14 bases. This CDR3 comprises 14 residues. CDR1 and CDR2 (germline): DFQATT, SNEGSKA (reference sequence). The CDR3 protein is CSAQQGRSTGELFF. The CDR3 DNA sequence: TGCAGTGCTCAACAGGGCAGGAGCACCGGGGAGCTGTTTTTT.

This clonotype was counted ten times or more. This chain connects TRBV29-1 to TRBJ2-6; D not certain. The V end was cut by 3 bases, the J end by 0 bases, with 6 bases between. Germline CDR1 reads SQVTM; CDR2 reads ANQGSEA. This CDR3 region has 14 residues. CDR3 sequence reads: CSVDQASGANVLTF. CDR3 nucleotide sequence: TGCAGCGTTGATCAGGCCTCTGGGGCCAACGTCCTGACTTTC.

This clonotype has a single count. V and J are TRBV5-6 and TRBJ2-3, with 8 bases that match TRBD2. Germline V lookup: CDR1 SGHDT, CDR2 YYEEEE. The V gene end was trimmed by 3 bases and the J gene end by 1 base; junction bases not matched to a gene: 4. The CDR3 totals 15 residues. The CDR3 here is CASSSVGGGTDTQYF. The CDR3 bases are TGTGCCAGCAGCTCCGTCGGGGGGGGCACAGATACGCAGTATTTT. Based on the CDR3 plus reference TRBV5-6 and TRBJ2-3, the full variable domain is DAGVTQSPTHLIKTRGQQVTLRCSPKSGHDTVSWYQQALGQGPQFIFQYYEEEERQRGNFPDRFSGHQFPNYSSELNVNALLLGDSALYLCASSSVGGGTDTQYFGPGTRLTVL.

The CDR3: CASRLRSSNYGYTF. In DNA, the CDR3 is TGTGCCAGCAGGTTACGATCCTCTAACTATGGCTACACCTTC. This chain joins TRBV5-4 and TRBJ1-2; D unclear. The CDR3 contains 14 residues. The germline CDR1 and CDR2 sequences are SGHNT and YYREEE (reference sequence). Between the trimmed V and J ends, which lost 5 bases and 0 bases, there was a span of 11 bases.

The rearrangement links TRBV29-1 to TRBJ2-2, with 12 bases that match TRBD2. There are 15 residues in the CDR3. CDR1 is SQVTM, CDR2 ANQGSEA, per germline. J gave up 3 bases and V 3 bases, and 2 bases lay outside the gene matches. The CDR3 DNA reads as TGCAGCGTTGAGGCTAGCGGGAGGGACACCGGGGAGCTGTTTTTT. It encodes CSVEASGRDTGELFF.

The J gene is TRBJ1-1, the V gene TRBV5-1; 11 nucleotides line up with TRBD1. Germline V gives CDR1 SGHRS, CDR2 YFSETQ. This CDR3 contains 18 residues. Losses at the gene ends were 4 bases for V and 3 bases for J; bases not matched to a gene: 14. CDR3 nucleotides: TGCGCCAGCAGCCCAAATACCGGGACAGGGGGTAGGGACACTGAAGCTTTCTTT. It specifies CASSPNTGTGGRDTEAFF.

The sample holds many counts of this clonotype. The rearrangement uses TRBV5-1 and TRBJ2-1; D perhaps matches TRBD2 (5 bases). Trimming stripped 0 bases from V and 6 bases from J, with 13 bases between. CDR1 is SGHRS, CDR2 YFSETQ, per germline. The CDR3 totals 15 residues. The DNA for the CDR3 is TGCGCCAGCAGCTTGGGGGCGGGTGATATCAATGAGCAGTTCTTC. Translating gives CASSLGAGDINEQFF.

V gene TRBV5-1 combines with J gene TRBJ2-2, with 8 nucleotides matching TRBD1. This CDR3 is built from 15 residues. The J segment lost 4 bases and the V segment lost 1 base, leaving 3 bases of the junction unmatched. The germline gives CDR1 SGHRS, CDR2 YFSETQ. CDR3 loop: CASSLSDRATGELFF. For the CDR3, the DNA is TGCGCCAGCAGCTTGTCGGACAGGGCCACCGGGGAGCTGTTTTTT.

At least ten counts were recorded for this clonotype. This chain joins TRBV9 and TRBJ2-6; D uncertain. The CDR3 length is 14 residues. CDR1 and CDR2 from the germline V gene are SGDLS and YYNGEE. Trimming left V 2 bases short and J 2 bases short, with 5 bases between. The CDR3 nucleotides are TGTGCCAGCAGCGTTGTAGCTGGGGCCAACGTCCTGACTTTC. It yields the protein CASSVVAGANVLTF.

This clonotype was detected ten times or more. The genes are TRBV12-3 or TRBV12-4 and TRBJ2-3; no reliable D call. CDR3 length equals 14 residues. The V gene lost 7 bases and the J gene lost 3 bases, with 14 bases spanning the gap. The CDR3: CASTLSRGTDTQYF. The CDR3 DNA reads TGTGCCAGCACCCTTTCCCGCGGAACAGATACGCAGTATTTT.

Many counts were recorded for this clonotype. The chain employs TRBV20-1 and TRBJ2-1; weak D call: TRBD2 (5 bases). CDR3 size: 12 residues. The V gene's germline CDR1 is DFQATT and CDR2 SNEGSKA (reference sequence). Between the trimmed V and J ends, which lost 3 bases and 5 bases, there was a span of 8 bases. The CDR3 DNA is TGCAGTGCTAGCTCGAGGGACAATGAGCAGTTCTTC. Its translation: CSASSRDNEQFF.

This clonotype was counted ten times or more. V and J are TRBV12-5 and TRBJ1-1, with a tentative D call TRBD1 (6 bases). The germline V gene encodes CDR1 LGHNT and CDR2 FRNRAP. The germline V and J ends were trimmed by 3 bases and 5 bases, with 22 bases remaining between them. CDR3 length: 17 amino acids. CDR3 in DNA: TGTGCTAGTGGTTTAGCCGTCCTCGGGGGGGCGCGGACTGAAGCTTTCTTT. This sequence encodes CASGLAVLGGARTEAFF. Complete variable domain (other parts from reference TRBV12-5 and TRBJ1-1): DARVTQTPRHKVTEMGQEVTMRCQPILGHNTVFWYRQTMMQGLELLAYFRNRAPLDDSGMPKDRFSAEMPDATLATLKIQPSEPRDSAVYFCASGLAVLGGARTEAFFGQGTRLTVV.

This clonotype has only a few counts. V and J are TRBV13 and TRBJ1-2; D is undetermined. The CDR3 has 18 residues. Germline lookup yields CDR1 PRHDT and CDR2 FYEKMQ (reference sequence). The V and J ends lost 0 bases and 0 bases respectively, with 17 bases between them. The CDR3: CASSLGRDIRAANYGYTF. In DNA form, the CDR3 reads TGTGCCAGCAGCTTAGGCCGTGATATCCGGGCGGCTAACTATGGCTACACCTTC.

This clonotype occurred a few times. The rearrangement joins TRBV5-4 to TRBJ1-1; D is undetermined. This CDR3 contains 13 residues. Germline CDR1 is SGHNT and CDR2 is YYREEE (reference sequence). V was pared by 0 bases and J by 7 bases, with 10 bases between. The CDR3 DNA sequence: TGTGCCAGCAGCTTGGCGGAGCGTATTGAAGCTTTCTTT. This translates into CASSLAERIEAFF.

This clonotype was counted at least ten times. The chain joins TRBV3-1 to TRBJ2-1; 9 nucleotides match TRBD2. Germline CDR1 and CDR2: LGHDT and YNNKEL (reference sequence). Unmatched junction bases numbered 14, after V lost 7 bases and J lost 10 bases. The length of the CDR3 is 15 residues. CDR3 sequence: CASTIALAGSNEQFF. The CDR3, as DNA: TGTGCCAGCACTATAGCCCTAGCGGGATCAAACGAGCAGTTCTTC.

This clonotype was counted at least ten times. The CDR3 reads CASNGGTGEHYGYTF. CDR3 sequence (DNA): TGTGCCAGCAACGGGGGGACAGGGGAGCACTATGGCTACACCTTC. The chain employs TRBV12-3 or TRBV12-4 and TRBJ1-2, with 10 bases aligning to TRBD1. V gave up 7 bases and J gave up 3 bases; unmatched junction bases: 8. The CDR3 is made up of 15 amino acids.

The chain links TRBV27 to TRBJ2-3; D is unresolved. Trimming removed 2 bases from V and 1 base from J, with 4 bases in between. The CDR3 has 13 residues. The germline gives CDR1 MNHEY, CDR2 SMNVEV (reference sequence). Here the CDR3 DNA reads TGTGCCAGCAGTTTAGTCGGCACAGATACGCAGTATTTT. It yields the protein CASSLVGTDTQYF.

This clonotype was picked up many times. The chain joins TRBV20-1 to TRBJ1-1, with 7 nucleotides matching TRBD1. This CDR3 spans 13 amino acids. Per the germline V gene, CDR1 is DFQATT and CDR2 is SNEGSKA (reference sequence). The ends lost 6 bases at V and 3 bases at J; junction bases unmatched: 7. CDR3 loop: CSAKTGWDTEAFF. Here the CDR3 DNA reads TGCAGTGCGAAGACAGGGTGGGACACTGAAGCTTTCTTT.

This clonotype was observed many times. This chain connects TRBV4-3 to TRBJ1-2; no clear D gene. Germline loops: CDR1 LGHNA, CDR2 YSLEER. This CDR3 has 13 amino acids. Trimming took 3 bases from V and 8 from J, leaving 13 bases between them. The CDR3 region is CASSHDNLWGYTF. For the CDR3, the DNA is TGCGCCAGCAGCCATGATAACTTGTGGGGCTACACCTTC.

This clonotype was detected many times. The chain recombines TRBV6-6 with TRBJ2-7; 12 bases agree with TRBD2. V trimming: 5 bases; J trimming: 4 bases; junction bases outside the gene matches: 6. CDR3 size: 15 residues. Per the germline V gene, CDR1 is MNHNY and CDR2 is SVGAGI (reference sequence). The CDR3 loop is CASSPRTSGAYEQYF. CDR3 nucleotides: TGTGCCAGCAGTCCCCGGACTAGCGGGGCTTACGAGCAGTACTTC.

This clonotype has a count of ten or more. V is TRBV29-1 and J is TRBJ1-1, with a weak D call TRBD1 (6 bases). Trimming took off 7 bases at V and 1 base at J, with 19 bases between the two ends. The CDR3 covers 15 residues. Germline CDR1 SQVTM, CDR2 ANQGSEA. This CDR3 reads CSALGQHLGNTEAFF. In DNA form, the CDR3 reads TGCAGCGCCCTAGGACAGCACCTAGGGAACACTGAAGCTTTCTTT.

The chain's CDR3 is CAWSVLGEETQYF. The CDR3 bases are TGTGCCTGGAGTGTATTAGGGGAAGAGACCCAGTACTTC. The V gene is TRBV30, the J gene TRBJ2-5, with a weak D call TRBD1 (5 bases). The V end lost 0 bases, the J end lost 3 bases, and 8 bases lay between the germline ends. The CDR3 has 13 residues. The germline gives CDR1 GTSNPN, CDR2 SVGIG (reference sequence).

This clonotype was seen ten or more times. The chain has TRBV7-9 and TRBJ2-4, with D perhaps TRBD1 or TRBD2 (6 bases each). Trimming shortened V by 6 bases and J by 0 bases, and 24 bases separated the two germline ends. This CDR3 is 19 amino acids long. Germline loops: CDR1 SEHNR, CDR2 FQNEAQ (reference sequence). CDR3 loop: CASSQGSRRDTVAKNIQYF. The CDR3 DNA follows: TGTGCCAGCAGTCAAGGGAGCCGGAGGGACACGGTAGCCAAAAACATTCAGTACTTC. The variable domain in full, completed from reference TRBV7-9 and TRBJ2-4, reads DTGVSQNPRHKITKRGQNVTFRCDPISEHNRLYWYRQTLGQGPEFLTYFQNEAQLEKSRLLSDRFSAERPKGSFSTLEIQRTEQGDSAMYLCASSQGSRRDTVAKNIQYFGAGTRLSVL.

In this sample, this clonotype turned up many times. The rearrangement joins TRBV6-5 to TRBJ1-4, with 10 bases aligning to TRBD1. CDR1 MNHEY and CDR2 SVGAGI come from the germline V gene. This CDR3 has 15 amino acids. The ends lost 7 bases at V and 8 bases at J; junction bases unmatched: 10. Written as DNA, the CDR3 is TGTGCCAGCAAGACGGATGGACAGGGGGGCGAAAAACTGTTTTTT. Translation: CASKTDGQGGEKLFF.

CDR3 protein: CASSQRLSYNEQFF. The CDR3 region has the DNA TGTGCCAGCAGCCAAAGGCTGAGCTACAATGAGCAGTTCTTC. The genes are TRBV14 and TRBJ2-1, with D hard to call. Trimming took 2 bases from V and 3 from J, leaving 8 bases between them. The CDR3 totals 14 residues. From germline, CDR1 is SGHDN and CDR2 FVKESK.